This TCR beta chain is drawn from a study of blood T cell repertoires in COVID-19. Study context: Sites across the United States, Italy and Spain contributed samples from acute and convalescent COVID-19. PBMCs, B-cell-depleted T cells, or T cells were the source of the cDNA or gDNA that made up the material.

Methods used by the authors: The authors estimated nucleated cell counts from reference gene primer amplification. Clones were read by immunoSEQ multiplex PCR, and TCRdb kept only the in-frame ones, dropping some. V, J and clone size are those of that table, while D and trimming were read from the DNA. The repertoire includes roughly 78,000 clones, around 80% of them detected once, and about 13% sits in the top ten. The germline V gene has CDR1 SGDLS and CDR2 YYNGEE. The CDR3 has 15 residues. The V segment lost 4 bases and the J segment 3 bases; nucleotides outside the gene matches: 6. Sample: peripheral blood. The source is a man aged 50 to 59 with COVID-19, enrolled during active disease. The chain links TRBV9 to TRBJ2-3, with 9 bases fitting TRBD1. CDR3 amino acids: CASSLGTGRTDTQYF. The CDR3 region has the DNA TGTGCCAGCAGCCTCGGGACAGGGAGGACAGATACGCAGTATTTT.